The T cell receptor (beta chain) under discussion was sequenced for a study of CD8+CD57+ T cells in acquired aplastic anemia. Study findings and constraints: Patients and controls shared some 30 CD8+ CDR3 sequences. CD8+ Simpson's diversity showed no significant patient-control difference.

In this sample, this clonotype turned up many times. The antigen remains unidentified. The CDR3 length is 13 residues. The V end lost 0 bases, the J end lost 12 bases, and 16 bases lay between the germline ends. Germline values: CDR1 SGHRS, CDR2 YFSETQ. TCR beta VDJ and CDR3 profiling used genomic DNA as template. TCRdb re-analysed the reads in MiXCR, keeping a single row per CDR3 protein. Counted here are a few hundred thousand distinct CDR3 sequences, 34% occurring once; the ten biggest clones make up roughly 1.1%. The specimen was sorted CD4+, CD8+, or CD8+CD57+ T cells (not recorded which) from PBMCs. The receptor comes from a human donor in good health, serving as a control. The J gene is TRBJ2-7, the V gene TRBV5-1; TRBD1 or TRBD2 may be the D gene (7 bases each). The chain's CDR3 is CASSLVAGGVRYF. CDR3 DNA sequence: TGCGCCAGCAGCTTGGTCGCAGGGGGGGTGCGGTACTTC.